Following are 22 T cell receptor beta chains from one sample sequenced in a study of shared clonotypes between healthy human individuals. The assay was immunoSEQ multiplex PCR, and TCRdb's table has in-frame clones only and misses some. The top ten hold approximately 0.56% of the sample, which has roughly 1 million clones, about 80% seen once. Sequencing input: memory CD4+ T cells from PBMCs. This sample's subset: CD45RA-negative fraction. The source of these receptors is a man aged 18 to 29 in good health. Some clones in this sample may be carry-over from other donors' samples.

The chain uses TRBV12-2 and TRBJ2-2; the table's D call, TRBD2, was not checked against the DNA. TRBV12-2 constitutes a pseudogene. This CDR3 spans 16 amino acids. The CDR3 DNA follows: TGTGCAAGTCGCCCGACTAGCGGGAGCCCCACCGGGGAGCTGTTTTTT. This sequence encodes CASRPTSGSPTGELFF.

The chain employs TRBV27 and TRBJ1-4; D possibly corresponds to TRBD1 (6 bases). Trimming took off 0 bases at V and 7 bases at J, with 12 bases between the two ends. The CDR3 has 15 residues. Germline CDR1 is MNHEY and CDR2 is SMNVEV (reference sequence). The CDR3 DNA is TGTGCCAGCAGTTTATCTCGGGGGGCCGGTGAAAAACTGTTTTTT. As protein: CASSLSRGAGEKLFF. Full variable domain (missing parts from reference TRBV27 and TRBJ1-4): EAQVTQNPRYLITVTGKKLTVTCSQNMNHEYMSWYRQDPGLGLRQIYYSMNVEVTDKGDVPEGYKVSRKEKRNFPLILESPSPNQTSLYFCASSLSRGAGEKLFFGSGTQLSVL.

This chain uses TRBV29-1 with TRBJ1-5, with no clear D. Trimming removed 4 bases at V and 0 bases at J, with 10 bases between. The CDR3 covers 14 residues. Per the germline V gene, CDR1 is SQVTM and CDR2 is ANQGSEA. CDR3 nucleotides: TGCAGCGTTGGGGCAGTTTATAGCAATCAGCCCCAGCATTTT. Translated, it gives CSVGAVYSNQPQHF.

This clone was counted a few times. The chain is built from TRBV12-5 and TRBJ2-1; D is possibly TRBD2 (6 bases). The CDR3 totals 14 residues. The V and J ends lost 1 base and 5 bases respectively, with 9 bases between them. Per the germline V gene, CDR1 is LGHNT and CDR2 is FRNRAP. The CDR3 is CASGLDGGDNEQFF. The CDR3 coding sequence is TGTGCTAGTGGTTTGGATGGAGGGGACAATGAGCAGTTCTTC.

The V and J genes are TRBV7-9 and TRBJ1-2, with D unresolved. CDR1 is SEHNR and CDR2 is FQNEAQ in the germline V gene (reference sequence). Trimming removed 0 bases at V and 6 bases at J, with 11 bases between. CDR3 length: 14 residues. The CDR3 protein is CASSLAGPVNGYTF. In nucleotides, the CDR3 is TGTGCCAGCAGCTTAGCCGGACCCGTTAATGGCTACACCTTC.

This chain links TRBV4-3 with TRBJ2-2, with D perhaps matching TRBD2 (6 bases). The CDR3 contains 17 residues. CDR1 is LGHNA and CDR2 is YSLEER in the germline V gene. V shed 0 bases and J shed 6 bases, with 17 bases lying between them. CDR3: CASSQDVWGRRAGELFF. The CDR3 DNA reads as TGCGCCAGCAGCCAAGATGTTTGGGGGAGGAGGGCCGGGGAGCTGTTTTTT.

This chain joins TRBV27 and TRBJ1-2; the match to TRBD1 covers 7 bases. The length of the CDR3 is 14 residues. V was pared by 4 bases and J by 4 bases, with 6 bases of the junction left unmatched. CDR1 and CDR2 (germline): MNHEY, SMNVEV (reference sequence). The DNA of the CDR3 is TGTGCCAGCAGTTCTAAGGGGACAGTCTATGGCTACACCTTC. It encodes CASSSKGTVYGYTF.

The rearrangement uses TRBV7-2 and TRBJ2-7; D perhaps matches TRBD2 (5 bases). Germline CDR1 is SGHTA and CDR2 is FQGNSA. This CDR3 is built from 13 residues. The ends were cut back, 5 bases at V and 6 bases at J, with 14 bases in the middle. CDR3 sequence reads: CASSPNREGEQYF. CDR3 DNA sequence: TGTGCCAGCAGCCCCAATCGGGAAGGCGAGCAGTACTTC.

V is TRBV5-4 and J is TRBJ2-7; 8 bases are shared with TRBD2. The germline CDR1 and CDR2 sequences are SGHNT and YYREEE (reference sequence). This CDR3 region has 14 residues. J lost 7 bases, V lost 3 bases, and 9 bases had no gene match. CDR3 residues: CASSSSGLAGEQYF. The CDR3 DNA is TGTGCCAGCAGCTCGTCTGGACTAGCCGGGGAGCAGTACTTC.

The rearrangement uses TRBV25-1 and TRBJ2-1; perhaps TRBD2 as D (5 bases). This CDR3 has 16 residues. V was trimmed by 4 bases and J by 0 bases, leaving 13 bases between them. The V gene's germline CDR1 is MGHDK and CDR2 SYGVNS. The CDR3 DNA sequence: TGTGCCAGCAGTGTTGCGGGTACGAGCTCCTACAATGAGCAGTTCTTC. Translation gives CASSVAGTSSYNEQFF.

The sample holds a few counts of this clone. CDR3 sequence (DNA): TGTGCCAGCAGCTTCCTACAGGGGGCCGGAGGCTACACCTTC. Translated: CASSFLQGAGGYTF. The chain recombines TRBV7-9 with TRBJ1-2; 9 positions agree with TRBD1. J lost 8 bases, V lost 3 bases, and 7 bases had no gene match. The CDR3 has 14 residues. The germline gives CDR1 SEHNR, CDR2 FQNEAQ (reference sequence).

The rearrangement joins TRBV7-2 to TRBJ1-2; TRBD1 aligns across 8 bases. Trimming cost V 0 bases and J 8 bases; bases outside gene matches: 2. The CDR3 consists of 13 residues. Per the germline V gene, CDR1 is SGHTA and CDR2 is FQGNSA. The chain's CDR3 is CASSLATGVGYTF. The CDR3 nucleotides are TGTGCCAGCAGCTTAGCGACAGGGGTAGGCTACACCTTC. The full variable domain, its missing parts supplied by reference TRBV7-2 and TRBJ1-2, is GAGVSQSPSNKVTEKGKDVELRCDPISGHTALYWYRQSLGQGLEFLIYFQGNSAPDKSGLPSDRFSAERTGGSVSTLTIQRTQQEDSAVYLCASSLATGVGYTFGSGTRLTVV.

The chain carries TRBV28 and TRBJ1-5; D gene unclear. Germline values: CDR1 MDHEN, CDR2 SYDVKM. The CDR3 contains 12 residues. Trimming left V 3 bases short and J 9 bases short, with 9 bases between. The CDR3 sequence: CASSFGRLPQHF. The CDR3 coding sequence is TGTGCCAGCAGTTTCGGTAGGCTGCCCCAGCATTTT.

In DNA form, the CDR3 reads TGTGCCAGCAGTGTGAACCAGCCCACAGATACGCAGTATTTT. This codes for CASSVNQPTDTQYF. The gene calls are TRBV2 and TRBJ2-3, with D unclear. The CDR3 extends over 14 amino acids. Trimming took off 4 bases at V and 2 bases at J, with 10 bases between the two ends. CDR1 and CDR2 from the germline V gene are SNHLY and FYNNEI.

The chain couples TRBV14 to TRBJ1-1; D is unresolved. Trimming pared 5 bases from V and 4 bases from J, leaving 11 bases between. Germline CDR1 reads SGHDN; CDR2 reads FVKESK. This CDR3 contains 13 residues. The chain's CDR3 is CASSTQWGTEAFF. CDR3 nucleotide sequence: TGTGCCAGCAGCACCCAATGGGGCACTGAAGCTTTCTTT.

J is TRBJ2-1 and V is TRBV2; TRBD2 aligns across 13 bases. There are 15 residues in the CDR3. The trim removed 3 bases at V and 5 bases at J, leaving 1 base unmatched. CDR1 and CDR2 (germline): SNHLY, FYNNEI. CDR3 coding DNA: TGTGCCAGCAGTGAGGGACTAGCGGGAAACAATGAGCAGTTCTTC. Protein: CASSEGLAGNNEQFF.

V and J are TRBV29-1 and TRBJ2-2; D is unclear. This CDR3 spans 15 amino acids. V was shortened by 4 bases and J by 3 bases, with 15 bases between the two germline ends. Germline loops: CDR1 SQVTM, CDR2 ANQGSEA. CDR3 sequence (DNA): TGCAGCGTTGTGGTGGTGTTAGGTGACACCGGGGAGCTGTTTTTT. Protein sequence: CSVVVVLGDTGELFF.

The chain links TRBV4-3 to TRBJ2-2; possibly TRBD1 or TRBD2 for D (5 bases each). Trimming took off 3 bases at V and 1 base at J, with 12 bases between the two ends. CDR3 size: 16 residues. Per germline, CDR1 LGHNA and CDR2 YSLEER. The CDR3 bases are TGCGCCAGCAGCCACCCATGGGGACGGAACACCGGGGAGCTGTTTTTT. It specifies CASSHPWGRNTGELFF.

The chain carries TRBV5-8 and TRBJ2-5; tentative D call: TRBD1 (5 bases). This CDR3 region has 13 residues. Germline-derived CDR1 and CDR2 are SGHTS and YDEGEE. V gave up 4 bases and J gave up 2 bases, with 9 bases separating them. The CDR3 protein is CASSLGAQETQYF. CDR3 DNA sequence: TGTGCCAGCAGCCTAGGGGCACAAGAGACCCAGTACTTC.

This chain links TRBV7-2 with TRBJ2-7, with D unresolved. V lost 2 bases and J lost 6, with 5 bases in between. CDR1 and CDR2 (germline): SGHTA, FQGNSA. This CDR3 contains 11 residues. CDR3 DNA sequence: TGTGCCAGCAGCTTAATGTCCGAGCAGTACTTC. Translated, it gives CASSLMSEQYF.

The DNA of the CDR3 is TGTGCCAGCAGTTCCCAGGGCGAGCAGTACTTC. It is translated as CASSSQGEQYF. J is TRBJ2-7 and V is TRBV6-5, with TRBD1 as a possible D gene (5 bases). Germline CDR1 MNHEY, CDR2 SVGAGI. The V and J ends lost 4 bases and 6 bases respectively, with 7 bases between them. The CDR3 runs to 11 residues.

The CDR3: CASSYSPVGGAYEQYF. As DNA, the CDR3 is TGTGCCAGCAGTTACTCCCCAGTCGGGGGGGCCTACGAGCAGTACTTC. The J gene is TRBJ2-7, the V gene TRBV6-5, with 8 bases identical to TRBD2. Per germline, CDR1 MNHEY and CDR2 SVGAGI. This CDR3 region has 16 residues. The trim removed 0 bases at V and 2 bases at J, leaving 6 bases unmatched.